This is a list of T cell receptor beta chains from one sample in a study of regulatory T cells in long-lasting Graves disease. TCRdb independently ran MiXCR on the multiplex PCR reads; one entry per CDR3 protein. The sample holds some 450,000 distinct CDR3 sequences, 15% to 20% seen once. These data were also reused for a study on T cells in Graves' hyperthyroidism and ophthalmopathy.

Sequenced material: peripheral blood mononuclear cells (PBMCs), taken at new diagnosis, from a patient treated with antithyroid drugs. Every receptor here comes from a woman aged 30 to 39 with Graves disease. Each CDR3 is given with its conserved first and last residue.

V: TRBV2; J: TRBJ2-7; CDR3: CASSGNTGVHEQYF
V: TRBV5-1; J: TRBJ2-2; CDR3: CASSLGPETGELFF
V: TRBV6-5; J: TRBJ2-7; CDR3: CASSYAQAYEQYF
V: TRBV20-1; J: TRBJ2-7; CDR3: CSAWGGLAGGEQYF
V: TRBV6-9; J: TRBJ2-2; CDR3: CASSYQREGPTGELFF
V: TRBV11-1; J: TRBJ2-3; CDR3: CASSTLVAGSSDTQYF
V: TRBV7-9; J: TRBJ2-4; CDR3: CASSLDGVTYIQYF
V: TRBV5-1; J: TRBJ2-7; CDR3: CASSSRTGAYEQYF
V: TRBV27; J: TRBJ1-3; CDR3: CASSLKAGDSGNTIYF
V: TRBV12-3/TRBV12-4; J: TRBJ1-1; CDR3: CASSLGGGFEAFF
V: TRBV10-3; J: TRBJ2-7; CDR3: CAISGATERGSYEQYF
V: TRBV11-2; J: TRBJ2-7; CDR3: CASSLDPGQNYEQYF
V: TRBV19; J: TRBJ2-2; CDR3: CASSIVKPAGDTGELFF
V: TRBV20-1; J: TRBJ2-7; CDR3: CSATRPGLGVYEQYF
V: TRBV3-1; J: TRBJ2-7; CDR3: CASSQDLYPGTGQYEQYF
V: TRBV5-1; J: TRBJ2-2; CDR3: CASQGSGELFF
V: TRBV2; J: TRBJ1-3; CDR3: CASSASSSGNTIYF
V: TRBV4-3; J: TRBJ2-5; CDR3: CASSQGPGLGGETQYF
V: TRBV6-2/TRBV6-3; J: TRBJ2-3; CDR3: CASFRLAGGPTDTQYF
V: TRBV19; J: TRBJ2-7; CDR3: CATKNPGQGPYEQYF
V: TRBV30; J: TRBJ2-7; CDR3: CAWIRGAQNYEQYF
V: TRBV15; J: TRBJ1-2; CDR3: CATSGLSASYGYTF
V: TRBV14; J: TRBJ2-7; CDR3: CASSLTGRERYEQYF
V: TRBV5-8; J: TRBJ1-2; CDR3: CASSPDESLSDSYGYTF
V: TRBV6-1; J: TRBJ1-5; CDR3: CASSADRGKQPQHF
V: TRBV6-5; J: TRBJ2-3; CDR3: CASSYRSSGVRRQETDTQYF
V: TRBV12-3/TRBV12-4; J: TRBJ1-4; CDR3: CASVGGREKLFF
V: TRBV5-1; J: TRBJ1-2; CDR3: CASSKTGSDYGYTF
V: TRBV7-6; J: TRBJ2-2; CDR3: CASSSSGSWSGELFF
V: TRBV28; J: TRBJ2-1; CDR3: CASSDISGKSYNEQFF
V: TRBV7-8; J: TRBJ2-2; CDR3: CASSLGITVNTGELFF
V: TRBV27; J: TRBJ2-7; CDR3: CASSLLDKPYEQYF